This T cell receptor (beta chain) was obtained from a study of a mutant IDH1 vaccine in newly diagnosed glioma. As for the study in general: Once 4-6 weeks had passed after radiotherapy alone, vaccination started, or it started with temozolomide cycles. Mean patient age was about 40 years; 62.5% were male and about 40% female. Patients got radiotherapy, temozolomide, or both beforehand, and most got both.

In germline, CDR1 is SGHVS, CDR2 FNYEAQ. The CDR3 contains 16 residues. The V end was cut by 1 base, the J end by 1 base, with 13 bases between. The sample's time point: week 47, end of study. Every single dose of the vaccine, 300 ug of mutant IDH1 20-mer peptide, came with topical imiquimod. Findings and caveats of the study: In 85% to 95% of patients, immune responses induced by the vaccine occurred.

About this clone: The antigen is not known.

Sequenced by immunoSEQ multiplex PCR; TCRdb stores in-frame clones only, minus some. Of around 40,000 clones listed, around 82% are singletons. Specimen: PBMCs, collected from a glioma patient whose treatment included an IDH1 peptide vaccine. This TCR was recovered from a young man with glioma. Some clones in this sample may be carry-over from other donors' samples. The V gene is TRBV7-6, the J gene TRBJ1-1, with D hard to call. The CDR3 nucleotides are TGTGCCAGCAGCTTAGGAAGACCGCTGTCGAACACTGAAGCTTTCTTT. The encoded protein is CASSLGRPLSNTEAFF.